The present TCR beta chain was sequenced within a study of molecular identifiers for immune sequencing clone quantification. Study background: Four of five RNA aliquots from approximately 20,000 or 98,000 naive CD8 T cells were sequenced.

The germline CDR1 and CDR2 sequences are MNHEY and SVGAGI. The ends were cut back, 7 bases at V and 0 bases at J, with 16 bases in the middle. The CDR3 loop spans 17 amino acids. Input for naive CD8 libraries was roughly 20,000 to 1,000,000 sorted cells; the RNA fraction used was 10%, 30% or 50%. TCRdb reprocessed the PCR reads with MiXCR, giving one entry per CDR3 protein. The sample holds approximately 630,000 distinct CDR3 sequences, about 25% seen once. This chain connects TRBV6-5 to TRBJ1-6, with D unclear. This clonotype originated in a human donor in good health. Some libraries in this study had Jurkat cell RNA spiked in. The sequenced sample consisted of naive CD8+ T cells from blood, with Jurkat cell RNA spiked in. The subset is: FACS-sorted CD8+CD4-CCR7+CD45RA+ naive T cells. CDR3 in DNA: TGTGCCAGCAAACCCGTCCTCGCGAGCTCCTATAATTCACCCCTCCACTTT. This gives the protein CASKPVLASSYNSPLHF.